This T cell receptor beta chain was documented in a study of PD-L1 blockade in urothelial cancer (dated by TCRdb to about 2017). General notes on the study: Therapy was started in about 2014 for all patients, and atezolizumab 1,200 mg was administered intravenously every 3 weeks. Pretreatment tumor samples, along with matched peripheral blood serially collected before and after atezolizumab treatment, were subjected to TCR sequencing. Somatic, immune and clinical correlates of response to PD-L1 blockade with atezolizumab in urothelial cancer were the focus of an exploratory multi-omic analysis. Blood samples gave a median of around 140,000 T cells and approximately 85,000 unique TCRs, with a median clonality of approximately 0.078. About 85% of the roughly 29 patients were identified as males with urothelial cancer of bladder origin, and a prior smoking history was reported by 18 of 29 patients. An ECOG performance status of 0 or 1 was recorded for the patients, and 0 to 3 prior chemotherapy regimens had been received by the patients. Durable clinical benefit was achieved by nine patients but not by the remaining 20. Blood samples were analyzed 3 weeks after the start of treatment (second dose) and 6 weeks after the start of treatment. In the same patients who had TCR sequencing, pretreatment tumors also underwent whole exome sequencing and RNA sequencing. Durable clinical benefit was defined as progression-free survival longer than 6 months, and TCR features were also tested against progression-free and overall survival. Under 30 patients had pretreatment blood TCR-seq, around 25 had at least one posttreatment blood collection, and around 25 had tumor TCR-seq. Points the paper makes about the study in general: At 3 weeks after the start of treatment, tumor-associated TCR clones in peripheral blood had expanded more in patients with durable benefit (n of about 21, p = 0.022). A pretreatment peripheral blood TCR clonality below the median was linked to improved progression-free and overall survival. Because the sample size was small (n ≈ 29) and many of the analyses were exploratory, the results are meant to be hypothesis-generating.

As regards this clone: This receptor's antigen is unknown. Base qualities are not at hand, and no much larger clone is one base apart.

To estimate absolute template abundance from read counts, synthetic TCR analog templates were spiked into each PCR. The immunoSEQ assay used bias-controlled V and J gene primers to amplify TCRbeta CDR3 regions from genomic DNA. Sequencing of rearranged TCRbeta segments was performed at approximately 20X coverage. The published analysis was carried out like this. Sequencing errors were corrected by clustering and CDR3s were annotated against IMGT to assign V, D and J genes. Only productive TCRbeta rearrangements were used in downstream analyses, excluding out-of-frame or stop-codon sequences. Clonality was computed as one minus Shannon entropy normalized by the log of the number of unique productive sequences. Fisher's exact test with Benjamini-Hochberg correction, using a cutoff of adjusted p below 0.01, was how clones that differed between time points or between blood and tumor were identified. TCRdb mirrors the immuneACCESS table, restricted to in-frame sequences. Some clones are absent from its copies; in checked studies, under half trace to an unresolved V gene, and the reason for the others is unknown. That table gives V, J and clone size, and the DNA gave D and trimming. This sample is represented by roughly 84,000 clones; about four fifths of them were singletons. The ten largest clones capture 9% to 9.5% of the sample.

Looking up the germline V gene yields CDR1 SGHAT and CDR2 FQNNGV. The CDR3 measures 15 amino acids from cysteine to phenylalanine. The CDR3 DNA has 45 bases and is translated from base 1. V loses 4 bases, J loses 0 bases, and the germline ends lie 12 bases apart. A cohort of about 27 patients with locally advanced or metastatic urothelial carcinoma, treated at Memorial Sloan Kettering on a trial protocol, was included. Peripheral blood mononuclear cells were collected pretreatment and during treatment, with between 1 and 8 total time points per patient. The Qiagen DNeasy Blood extraction kit was used to purify genomic DNA from total PBMCs and tumor samples. PBMCs were collected pretreatment and during treatment, and were isolated and stored as previously described.

Sequences were derived from PBMCs, sampled around atezolizumab (anti-PD-L1) treatment. The sequence was collected from a man aged 65-85 years with urothelial cancer. This chain is built from TRBV11-2 and TRBJ2-5; the D gene is perhaps TRBD2, on 6 matching bases. The sequence in DNA is TGTGCCAGCAGCTCGGGGGATCATTACCAAGAGACCCAGTACTTC. Translation gives CASSSGDHYQETQYF.